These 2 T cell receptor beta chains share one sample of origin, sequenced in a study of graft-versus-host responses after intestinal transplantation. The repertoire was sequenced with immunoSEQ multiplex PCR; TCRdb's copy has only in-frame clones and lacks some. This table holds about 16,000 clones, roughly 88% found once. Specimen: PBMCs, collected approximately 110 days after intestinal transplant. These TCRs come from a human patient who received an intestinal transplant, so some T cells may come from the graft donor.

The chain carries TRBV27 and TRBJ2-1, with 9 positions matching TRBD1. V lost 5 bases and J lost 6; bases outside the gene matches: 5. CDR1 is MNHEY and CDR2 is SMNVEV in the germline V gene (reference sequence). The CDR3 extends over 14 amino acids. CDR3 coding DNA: TGTGCCAGCAGTCTCCGGACAGGGGCCAATGAGCAGTTCTTC. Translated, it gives CASSLRTGANEQFF.

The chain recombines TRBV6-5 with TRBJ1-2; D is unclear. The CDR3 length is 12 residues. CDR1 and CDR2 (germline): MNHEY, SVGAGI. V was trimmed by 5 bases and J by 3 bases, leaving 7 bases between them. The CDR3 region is CASSEGDYGYTF. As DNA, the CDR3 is TGTGCCAGCAGTGAGGGCGACTATGGCTACACCTTC.